This T cell receptor beta chain came from a study of spatial heterogeneity in lung cancer. In the study overall: Beta-chain sequences were consistently detected more often than alpha-chain sequences.

Unmatched junction bases numbered 5, after V lost 0 bases and J lost 4 bases. The germline V gene has CDR1 SGDLS and CDR2 YYNGEE. CDR3 size: 15 residues. TCRdb fed the 5' RACE reads into MiXCR, producing one record per CDR3 protein. The sample has about 92,000 distinct CDR3 sequences; approximately 12% are singletons. This clonotype was seen repeatedly, ten times or more. Described time point: sample taken at primary tumor resection. Sequencing of whole RNA from tumor, nontumor lung or frozen PBMC involved no sorting. The receptor was isolated from a male donor with early-stage non-small cell lung cancer. The sample here was PBMCs, taken at surgery. The chain has TRBV9 and TRBJ2-5; TRBD2 matches 8 bases. The CDR3 sequence: CASSVGRSGRETQYF. CDR3 nucleotides: TGTGCCAGCAGCGTAGGTAGGAGCGGGAGAGAGACCCAGTACTTC.